The clone carrying this TCR beta chain was seen at least ten times. Its antigen is as yet unknown. The data belong to a study of T cells in Graves' hyperthyroidism and ophthalmopathy. Not enrolled were patients with uncontrolled infection, other autoimmune disease, pregnancy or lactation. The diagnostic basis comprised clinical symptoms, serum thyroxine and TRAb, thyroid ultrasound and orbital computed tomography. The source of the PBMCs was around 10 ml of fresh peripheral blood. Study-wide points: Expanded thyroid clonotypes (above 0.001) were mostly also found in blood.

Researchers amplified the TCR beta CDR3 regions from RNA transcripts. The HTBI set primed first-round TCR CDR3 RT-PCR. TCRdb called the multiplex PCR reads again in MiXCR, with one record for every CDR3 protein. The sample has about 590,000 distinct CDR3 sequences, more than 15% seen once; the top ten hold less than 9.5%. The CDR3 is made up of 15 amino acids. Germline lookup yields CDR1 MNHEY and CDR2 SMNVEV (reference sequence). V was pared by 5 bases and J by 0 bases, with 13 bases between. The specimen sequenced was blood. This sequence was found in a woman in her 30s with Graves' hyperthyroidism. V is TRBV27 and J is TRBJ1-1, with D unresolved. CDR3 protein: CASSLEFGMNTEAFF. CDR3 in DNA: TGTGCCAGCAGTCTTGAGTTCGGGATGAACACTGAAGCTTTCTTT.